The 29 T cell receptor beta chains below were found in one sample sequenced in a study of T cell changes during pregnancy in multiple sclerosis. Profiled with immunoSEQ multiplex PCR; TCRdb holds only in-frame clones, not every one. The table has fewer than 35,000 clones, approximately 90% seen once; the top ten hold about 4.5%. Sequences were derived from CD8+ T cells from peripheral blood mononuclear cells, sampled in the second trimester of pregnancy. The source is a female donor with multiple sclerosis, enrolled in a pregnancy study.

The chain is built from TRBV6-4 and TRBJ2-1; TRBD2 matches 8 bases. The V gene's germline CDR1 is MRHNA and CDR2 SNTAGT. This CDR3 contains 15 residues. With V trimmed by 3 bases and J by 14 bases, 15 bases remained unmatched. The DNA of the CDR3 is TGTGCCAGCAGTGAGGAATCCGGGACTAGTGAGGTAAAGTTCTTC. It yields the protein CASSEESGTSEVKFF.

The chain carries TRBV7-8 and TRBJ2-1, with 10 nucleotides matching TRBD2. Trimming at V came to 5 bases and at J to 5 bases, leaving 9 bases not matched to a gene. CDR3 length: 16 amino acids. Germline V lookup: CDR1 SGHVS, CDR2 FQNEAQ. The DNA of the CDR3 is TGTGCCAGCAGCCCCCTACCTAGCGGGAGAAACAATGAGCAGTTCTTC. Translation gives CASSPLPSGRNNEQFF.

The chain uses TRBV6-5 and TRBJ2-7; TRBD2 agrees at 9 bases. CDR1 and CDR2 (germline): MNHEY, SVGAGI. The CDR3 has 16 residues. Trimming cost V 4 bases and J 2 bases; bases outside gene matches: 9. CDR3 coding DNA: TGTGCCAGCAGTTCCCATCGGACTAGCGAGACCTACGAGCAGTACTTC. Translating it yields CASSSHRTSETYEQYF.

Here the CDR3 reads CASSAGQTQAFF. CDR3 nucleotide sequence: TGTGCCAGCAGCGCCGGACAGACCCAAGCTTTCTTT. The J gene is TRBJ1-1, the V gene TRBV7-2, with D possibly being TRBD1 (6 bases). Germline CDR1 is SGHTA and CDR2 is FQGNSA. V gave up 5 bases and J gave up 9 bases, with 13 bases separating them. CDR3 length: 12 residues. Using reference TRBV7-2 and TRBJ1-1 for the parts outside the CDR3, the full variable domain is GAGVSQSPSNKVTEKGKDVELRCDPISGHTALYWYRQSLGQGLEFLIYFQGNSAPDKSGLPSDRFSAERTGGSVSTLTIQRTQQEDSAVYLCASSAGQTQAFFGQGTRLTVV.

This clone was detected many times. The chain has TRBV27 and TRBJ1-1; D is ambiguous. Trimming took 2 bases from V and 6 from J, leaving 10 bases between them. The CDR3 covers 13 residues. Germline assignment: CDR1 MNHEY and CDR2 SMNVEV (reference sequence). The CDR3 nucleotides are TGTGCCAGCAGTTTAATTCCAGGCTCTGAAGCTTTCTTT. It codes for CASSLIPGSEAFF.

The chain recombines TRBV4-1 with TRBJ2-7; the D gene is possibly TRBD2 (6 bases). The CDR3 sequence is 16 residues long. The germline CDR1 and CDR2 sequences are MGHRA and YSYEKL. Trimming shortened V by 0 bases and J by 6 bases, and 18 bases separated the two germline ends. CDR3 amino acids: CASSQDIFAGLGEQYF. CDR3 coding DNA: TGCGCCAGCAGCCAAGATATCTTCGCGGGGTTGGGCGAGCAGTACTTC.

The V and J genes are TRBV6-5 and TRBJ1-2; D perhaps matches TRBD1 (6 bases). The CDR3 runs to 13 residues. V dropped 2 bases and J dropped 4 bases, with 8 bases sitting between them. The V gene's germline CDR1 is MNHEY and CDR2 SVGAGI. CDR3 in DNA: TGTGCCAGCAGTTACGGACAGATCTATGGCTACACCTTC. Protein sequence: CASSYGQIYGYTF.

The rearrangement joins TRBV5-4 to TRBJ2-1; perhaps TRBD2 as D (5 bases). Germline CDR1 SGHNT, CDR2 YYREEE (reference sequence). This CDR3 has 13 amino acids. Trimming removed 3 bases from V and 7 bases from J, with 11 bases in between. In DNA, the CDR3 is TGTGCCAGCAGCTCGACTAATAGTAATGAGCAGTTCTTC. It specifies CASSSTNSNEQFF.

The chain has TRBV6-4 and TRBJ2-7, with D possibly being TRBD1 (5 bases). Germline assignment: CDR1 MRHNA and CDR2 SNTAGT. CDR3 length: 15 amino acids. Trimming took 3 bases from V and 3 from J, leaving 15 bases between them. CDR3 sequence: CASSEAAGNFYEQYF. The CDR3 nucleotides read TGTGCCAGCAGTGAAGCAGCAGGGAATTTCTACGAGCAGTACTTC.

This sequence joins TRBV27 and TRBJ2-7; D might be TRBD2 (5 bases). The CDR3 length is 12 residues. Per the germline V gene, CDR1 is MNHEY and CDR2 is SMNVEV (reference sequence). This chain's CDR3 is CVPDSRYYEQYF. The CDR3 DNA sequence: TGTGTCCCGGACTCCCGCTACTACGAGCAGTACTTC.

The genes are TRBV13 and TRBJ2-7, with a possible D match to TRBD1 (5 bases). This CDR3 has 14 residues. Germline V CDR1 and CDR2: PRHDT, FYEKMQ (reference sequence). Trimming shortened V by 5 bases and J by 0 bases, and 11 bases separated the two germline ends. CDR3 region: CASSLDSSSYEQYF. In DNA form, the CDR3 reads TGTGCCAGCAGCCTCGACAGTAGCTCCTACGAGCAGTACTTC.

The chain combines TRBV9 with TRBJ2-3; possible D gene TRBD2, 6 bases. The CDR3 consists of 16 residues. Per the germline V gene, CDR1 is SGDLS and CDR2 is YYNGEE. V lost 0 bases, J lost 6 bases, and 17 bases lay in between. The DNA for the CDR3 is TGTGCCAGCAGCGTAGGTTTTGGCGGGATTTTGGATACGCAGTATTTT. It translates to CASSVGFGGILDTQYF.

This chain connects TRBV19 to TRBJ1-1; D unresolved. The CDR3 runs to 15 residues. V lost 3 bases to trimming and J lost 8 bases, with 19 bases between them. The germline V gene encodes CDR1 LNHDA and CDR2 SQIVND (reference sequence). The CDR3 is CASSMSMGIAGEAFF. The CDR3 coding sequence is TGTGCCAGTAGTATGTCGATGGGTATAGCGGGAGAAGCTTTCTTT.

The genes are TRBV13 and TRBJ2-1; D gene ambiguous. Germline CDR1 is PRHDT and CDR2 is FYEKMQ (reference sequence). Trimming pared 5 bases from V and 5 bases from J, leaving 10 bases between. There are 13 residues in the CDR3. In nucleotides, the CDR3 is TGTGCCAGCAGCACAAACCTAGACAATGAGCAGTTCTTC. It encodes CASSTNLDNEQFF.

This sequence joins TRBV10-1 and TRBJ2-5, with TRBD2 identical over 9 bases. Germline CDR1 reads WNHNN; CDR2 reads SYGVQD (reference sequence). CDR3 length: 14 amino acids. The trim removed 6 bases at V and 4 bases at J, leaving 6 bases unmatched. The CDR3 sequence: CASSELAGGETQYF. The CDR3, as DNA: TGCGCCAGCAGCGAACTAGCGGGCGGAGAGACCCAGTACTTC.

J is TRBJ2-1 and V is TRBV5-4, with D maybe TRBD2 (6 bases). V was cut by 4 bases and J by 2 bases, with 16 bases left in between. Germline V gene lookup returns CDR1 SGHNT and CDR2 YYREEE (reference sequence). The CDR3 sequence is 16 residues long. The chain's CDR3 is CASSQSEGSPYNEQFF. In DNA form, the CDR3 reads TGTGCCAGCAGCCAATCGGAGGGATCCCCCTACAATGAGCAGTTCTTC.

The chain has TRBV27 and TRBJ2-7, with 7 bases fitting TRBD1. There are 15 residues in the CDR3. V was pared by 3 bases and J by 2 bases, with 7 bases of the junction left unmatched. Germline V gene lookup returns CDR1 MNHEY and CDR2 SMNVEV (reference sequence). CDR3 residues: CASSFGETGTYEQYF. DNA for the CDR3: TGTGCCAGCAGTTTCGGCGAGACAGGGACCTACGAGCAGTACTTC.

This chain connects TRBV5-1 to TRBJ1-4, with D perhaps matching TRBD1 (5 bases). The germline gives CDR1 SGHRS, CDR2 YFSETQ. Trimming took off 0 bases at V and 6 bases at J, with 9 bases between the two ends. This CDR3 spans 14 amino acids. The CDR3 reads CASSLEGNDEKLFF. The CDR3 nucleotides read TGCGCCAGCAGCTTGGAGGGGAACGATGAAAAACTGTTTTTT.

V usage is TRBV7-9 and J usage is TRBJ2-1, with 9 bases matching TRBD2. Trimming cost V 2 bases and J 4 bases; bases outside gene matches: 6. CDR1 and CDR2 from the germline V gene are SEHNR and FQNEAQ (reference sequence). This CDR3 contains 16 residues. The CDR3 region is CASSLLRLAEYNEQFF. In DNA form, the CDR3 reads TGTGCCAGCAGCTTACTCCGACTAGCGGAATACAATGAGCAGTTCTTC.

The V gene is TRBV4-2, the J gene TRBJ2-3, with D uncertain. This CDR3 is built from 15 residues. Trimming took 1 base from V and 0 from J, leaving 8 bases between them. CDR1 and CDR2 (germline): LGHNA, YNFKEQ. CDR3 protein: CASSQVAESTDTQYF. As DNA, the CDR3 is TGTGCCAGCAGCCAAGTCGCAGAAAGCACAGATACGCAGTATTTT.

CDR3 nucleotides: TGTGCCAGCAGCTTTGGGGGAGGCACTGAAGCTTTCTTT. It is translated as CASSFGGGTEAFF. V gene TRBV11-2 combines with J gene TRBJ1-1; TRBD1 is a possible D gene (5 bases). From germline, CDR1 is SGHAT and CDR2 FQNNGV. The CDR3 has 13 amino acids. V was clipped by 3 bases and J by 4 bases, with 9 bases between them.

V is TRBV27 and J is TRBJ1-1; 7 positions match TRBD1. CDR3 size: 16 residues. V lost 3 bases, J lost 6 bases, and 13 bases stayed unmatched. Germline CDR1 MNHEY, CDR2 SMNVEV (reference sequence). The CDR3 here is CASSFLIQGKGAEAFF. The CDR3 DNA reads TGTGCCAGCAGTTTCTTAATACAGGGGAAGGGCGCTGAAGCTTTCTTT.

This sequence joins TRBV11-2 and TRBJ2-2, with 9 bases fitting TRBD2. Germline CDR1 and CDR2: SGHAT and FQNNGV. Unmatched junction bases numbered 6, after V lost 8 bases and J lost 5 bases. CDR3 length: 14 residues. The CDR3 DNA sequence: TGTGCCAGCGTAGCGGGAGTCTATACCGGGGAGCTGTTTTTT. This gives the protein CASVAGVYTGELFF.

The V and J genes are TRBV14 and TRBJ1-1; 10 bases align to TRBD1. V was pared by 6 bases and J by 1 base, with 2 bases of the junction left unmatched. The CDR3 extends over 14 amino acids. Germline V lookup: CDR1 SGHDN, CDR2 FVKESK. CDR3 loop: CASSWDRGNTEAFF. CDR3 coding DNA: TGTGCCAGCAGTTGGGACAGGGGGAACACTGAAGCTTTCTTT.

The CDR3 nucleotides read TGTGCCAGCAGCTTAGTGGTCGGGGACACTGAAGCTTTCTTT. It is translated as CASSLVVGDTEAFF. This rearrangement joins TRBV7-9 to TRBJ1-1, with no clear D. Trimming pared 1 base from V and 3 bases from J, leaving 9 bases between. The germline gives CDR1 SEHNR, CDR2 FQNEAQ (reference sequence). The CDR3 spans 14 residues.

The rearrangement links TRBV28 to TRBJ2-2, with 7 bases lining up with TRBD2. The CDR3 contains 16 residues. Germline V lookup: CDR1 MDHEN, CDR2 SYDVKM. J lost 5 bases, V lost 3 bases, and 9 bases had no gene match. The CDR3 sequence: CASSFLAGEGTGELFF. The CDR3 bases are TGTGCCAGCAGTTTTTTGGCGGGAGAGGGAACCGGGGAGCTGTTTTTT.

The chain links TRBV18 to TRBJ1-2; TRBD1 might be the D (6 bases). With 6 bases removed from V and 2 bases from J, the gap between germline ends came to 16 bases. The CDR3 runs to 15 residues. Germline V gives CDR1 KGHSH, CDR2 LQKENI. This CDR3 reads CASSLEGTKNYGYTF. CDR3 DNA sequence: TGTGCCAGCTCCCTCGAGGGGACAAAAAACTATGGCTACACCTTC. Full variable domain (outside the CDR3, taken from reference TRBV18 and TRBJ1-2): NAGVMQNPRHLVRRRGQEARLRCSPMKGHSHVYWYRQLPEEGLKFMVYLQKENIIDESGMPKERFSAEFPKEGPSILRIQQVVRGDSAAYFCASSLEGTKNYGYTFGSGTRLTVV.

There are a few counts of this clone. V usage is TRBV7-9 and J usage is TRBJ1-2; no definite D call. CDR3 length equals 14 residues. Trimming took 7 bases from V and 6 from J, leaving 18 bases between them. Looked up from germline, CDR1 is SEHNR and CDR2 is FQNEAQ (reference sequence). This CDR3 is CASTHPAGWNGYTF. The CDR3 coding sequence is TGTGCCAGCACCCACCCGGCAGGTTGGAATGGCTACACCTTC.

The V gene is TRBV11-2, the J gene TRBJ2-7; possible D gene TRBD2, 6 bases. Germline V gene data show CDR1 as SGHAT and CDR2 as FQNNGV. The CDR3 runs to 13 residues. The V gene lost 7 bases and the J gene lost 3 bases, with 13 bases spanning the gap. CDR3 region: CASTPTRNYEQYF. For the CDR3, the DNA is TGTGCCAGCACCCCGACTAGGAACTACGAGCAGTACTTC. The whole variable domain, filled in from reference TRBV11-2 and TRBJ2-7, reads EAGVAQSPRYKIIEKRQSVAFWCNPISGHATLYWYQQILGQGPKLLIQFQNNGVVDDSQLPKDRFSAERLKGVDSTLKIQPAKLEDSAVYLCASTPTRNYEQYFGPGTRLTVT.